The 9 T cell receptor beta chains below all came from one sample that was sequenced in a study of metastatic and nonmetastatic thyroid tumors. Patients were all untreated before their thyroid surgery. TCRdb re-clonotyped the PCR reads via MiXCR. The table lists roughly 30,000 clones, roughly 19% of them singletons. Sequencing was carried out using blood. These receptors were collected from a female donor with papillary thyroid cancer or a benign thyroid nodule (not recorded which). Some clones in this sample may be carry-over from other donors' samples.

This clone has more than one count but fewer than ten. The chain links TRBV9 to TRBJ2-3; 16 positions match TRBD2. The CDR3 covers 17 residues. Germline loops: CDR1 SGDLS, CDR2 YYNGEE. V shed 4 bases and J 6 bases; nucleotides not matched to a gene: 8. The CDR3 loop is CASSHGTSGGAADTQYF. CDR3 sequence (DNA): TGTGCCAGCAGCCATGGGACTAGCGGGGGGGCAGCGGATACGCAGTATTTT.

This clone was recorded at least ten times. V is TRBV6-1 and J is TRBJ2-2; 10 nucleotides align to TRBD2. CDR1 MNHNS and CDR2 SASEGT come from the germline V gene. V lost 7 bases and J lost 4; bases outside the gene matches: 12. This CDR3 region has 17 residues. In DNA form, the CDR3 reads TGTGCCAGCACCGAAAACGCTAGCGGGAGTCTCACCGGGGAGCTGTTTTTT. This gives the protein CASTENASGSLTGELFF.

This clone rates as medium-sized. The gene calls are TRBV6-2 or TRBV6-3 and TRBJ1-3; D is unresolved. V shed 0 bases and J shed 1 base, with 10 bases lying between them. CDR3 length: 16 amino acids. Germline V gives CDR1 MNHEY, CDR2 SVGEGT. CDR3 coding DNA: TGTGCCAGCAGTTACTCCTCTACGGTATCTGGAAACACCATATATTTT. Translating it yields CASSYSSTVSGNTIYF.

This clone is termed medium-sized. The chain links TRBV6-2 or TRBV6-3 to TRBJ2-3; perhaps TRBD2 as D (5 bases). Germline V gives CDR1 MNHEY, CDR2 SVGEGT. The CDR3 is made up of 18 amino acids. V was pared by 0 bases and J by 2 bases, with 18 bases between. CDR3 loop: CASSYSGGGALFTDTQYF. The CDR3 nucleotides read TGTGCCAGCAGTTACTCCGGCGGAGGAGCGCTCTTCACAGATACGCAGTATTTT.

This clone appeared many times. The chain links TRBV7-8 to TRBJ2-7; no reliable D call. This CDR3 is 16 amino acids long. The V end lost 2 bases, the J end lost 7 bases, and 21 bases lay between the germline ends. Germline loops: CDR1 SGHVS, CDR2 FQNEAQ. CDR3 coding DNA: TGTGCCAGCAGCTTACGATCGGGTCAGGCCCCCGGGGAGCAGTACTTC. Its protein product is CASSLRSGQAPGEQYF.

This clone occurred many times. The chain carries TRBV10-3 and TRBJ1-2; 10 nucleotides align to TRBD1. With 7 bases clipped from V and 5 bases from J, the junction kept 4 bases outside the gene matches. Germline V gives CDR1 ENHRY, CDR2 SYGVKD. This CDR3 is built from 13 residues. The CDR3, as DNA: TGTGCCATCACCCCGGGACAGGGGTATGGCTACACCTTC. Translation gives CAITPGQGYGYTF.

As to this clone: The same CDR3 arises from other DNA sequences in this sample as well. This chain connects TRBV15 to TRBJ1-2; D may be TRBD1 (6 bases). CDR3 length: 14 amino acids. Germline lookup yields CDR1 LNHNV and CDR2 YYDKDF (reference sequence). Trimming removed 5 bases at V and 1 base at J, with 11 bases between. The CDR3 here is CATSPDRFNYGYTF. The CDR3 DNA sequence: TGTGCCACCAGCCCTGACAGGTTTAACTATGGCTACACCTTC.

V usage is TRBV5-1 and J usage is TRBJ1-2; D is unclear. V was trimmed by 5 bases and J by 6 bases, leaving 23 bases between them. This CDR3 has 16 amino acids. Germline V gene lookup returns CDR1 SGHRS and CDR2 YFSETQ. This chain's CDR3 is CASRTEAGFLENGYTF. DNA for the CDR3: TGCGCCAGCAGAACGGAAGCAGGCTTCCTCGAGAATGGCTACACCTTC.

The chain uses TRBV6-6 and TRBJ2-7; 10 bases map to TRBD2. Per germline, CDR1 MNHNY and CDR2 SVGAGI (reference sequence). After removal of 2 bases from V and 2 bases from J, the junction contained 3 bases not matched to a gene. The CDR3 spans 15 residues. CDR3 protein: CASSYGLAEAYEQYF. The CDR3 nucleotides are TGTGCCAGCAGTTACGGACTAGCGGAGGCCTACGAGCAGTACTTC.